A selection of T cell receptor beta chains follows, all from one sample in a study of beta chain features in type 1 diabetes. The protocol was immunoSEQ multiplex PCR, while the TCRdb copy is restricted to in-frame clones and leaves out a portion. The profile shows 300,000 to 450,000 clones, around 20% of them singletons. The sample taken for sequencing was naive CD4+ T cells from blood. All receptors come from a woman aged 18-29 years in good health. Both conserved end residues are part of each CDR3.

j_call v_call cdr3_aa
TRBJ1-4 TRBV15 CATTTMGEKLFF
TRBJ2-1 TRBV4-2 CASSPGEGSGRTTYNEQFF
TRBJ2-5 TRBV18 CASSPSGAPETQYF
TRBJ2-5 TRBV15 CATSTHLQGIETQYF
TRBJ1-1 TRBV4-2 CASSQEGGDKAFF
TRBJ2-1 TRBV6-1 CASSAGGPYNEQFF
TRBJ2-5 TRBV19 CASSVAQGTATQYF
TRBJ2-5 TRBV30 CAWRPGTGVGETQYF
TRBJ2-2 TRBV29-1 CSVVGTSGSRAGELFF
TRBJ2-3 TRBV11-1 CASSLTSGRSDTQYF
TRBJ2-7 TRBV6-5 CASSRRGNNYEQYF
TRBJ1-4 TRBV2 CASSNDRAIGEKLFF
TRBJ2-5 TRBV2 CASGLMTRGETQYF
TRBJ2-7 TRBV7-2 CASSPQGLYEQYF
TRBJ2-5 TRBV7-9 CASSSSGALQETQYF
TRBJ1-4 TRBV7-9 CASTRMGRRPEKLFF
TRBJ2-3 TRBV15 CATSYLSVKDTQYF
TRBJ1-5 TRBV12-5 CASGRGPLQHF
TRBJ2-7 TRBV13 CASSLGGSYEQYF
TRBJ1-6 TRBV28 CASSRDRTSPLHF
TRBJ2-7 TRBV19 CASSAWGHEQYF
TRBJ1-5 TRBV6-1 CATTGDQPQHF
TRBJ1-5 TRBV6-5 CASSYGGGGGNQPQHF
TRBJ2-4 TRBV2 CASKLAGGPRFQYF
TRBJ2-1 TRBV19 CASSPPPRALYNEQFF
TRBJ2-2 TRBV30 CAWSVGRVNTGELFF
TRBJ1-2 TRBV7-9 CASSLAGRLGYTF
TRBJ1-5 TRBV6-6 CASSLSGPQHF
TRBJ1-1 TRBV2 CASSESNTEAFF
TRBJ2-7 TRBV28 CASINRDRGTSGSYEQYF
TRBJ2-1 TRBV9 CASSVAGVEEQFF
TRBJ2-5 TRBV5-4 CASSWGTSTETQYF
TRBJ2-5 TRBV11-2 CASSLAGSTGSSAETQYF
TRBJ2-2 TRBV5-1 CASSSTGGSLFF
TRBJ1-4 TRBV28 CASSGTGQYEKLFF
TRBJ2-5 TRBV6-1 CASETSGIETQYF
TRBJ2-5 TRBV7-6 CASSLERQQETQYF
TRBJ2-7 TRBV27 CASSRDRGIEQYF
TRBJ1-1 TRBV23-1 CASSQETGENTEAFF
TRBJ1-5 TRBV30 CAWDTVDQPQHF
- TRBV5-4 CASSKGDEQFF
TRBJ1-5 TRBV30 CAWSGPGGHQGNQPQHF
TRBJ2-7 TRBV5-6 CASSLFGRVVPGEQYF
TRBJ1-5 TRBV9 CASPNQPQHF
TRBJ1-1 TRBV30 CAWSSGYAEAFF
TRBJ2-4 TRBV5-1 CASSFDISASNIQYF
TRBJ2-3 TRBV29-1 CSVPSRSGTGRGDTQYF
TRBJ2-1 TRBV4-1 CASSPGQGSYNEQFF
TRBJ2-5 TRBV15 CATSREGTTETQYF
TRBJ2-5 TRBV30 CAWSPRETQYF
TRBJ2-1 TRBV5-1 CASSFLSGQGAPAKQFF
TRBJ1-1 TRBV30 CAYDRGPDTEAFF
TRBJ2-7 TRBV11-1 CASSLRREEPGEQYF